The next 21 T cell receptor beta chains were all read from a single sample in a study of metastatic and nonmetastatic thyroid tumors. Via MiXCR, TCRdb re-called the PCR reads. The table shows around 30,000 clones, with around 15% occurring only once. All patients were treatment-naive before thyroid surgery. The sequenced material came from blood. The source of these receptors is a female donor with papillary thyroid cancer or a benign thyroid nodule (not recorded which). Some clones in this sample may be carry-over from other donors' samples.

This clone was seen ten or more times. V and J are TRBV5-4 and TRBJ2-2; TRBD2 matches 9 bases. Germline lookup yields CDR1 SGHNT and CDR2 YYREEE (reference sequence). The J segment lost 4 bases and the V segment lost 0 bases, leaving 10 bases of the junction unmatched. The CDR3 has 18 residues. The CDR3 coding sequence is TGTGCCAGCAGCTTGGAGCCTAGCGGGGCCATGAGCACCGGGGAGCTGTTTTTT. Its protein product is CASSLEPSGAMSTGELFF. Drawing the rest from reference TRBV5-4 and TRBJ2-2, the complete variable domain is ETGVTQSPTHLIKTRGQQVTLRCSSQSGHNTVSWYQQALGQGPQFIFQYYREEENGRGNFPPRFSGLQFPNYSSELNVNALELDDSALYLCASSLEPSGAMSTGELFFGEGSRLTVL.

This clone was observed at least ten times. V usage is TRBV28 and J usage is TRBJ2-1, with TRBD2 as a possible D gene (5 bases). The V gene's germline CDR1 is MDHEN and CDR2 SYDVKM. CDR3 length equals 16 residues. Trimming cost V 6 bases and J 2 bases, with 17 bases left between them. CDR3 region: CASRRKRSLPYNEQFF. CDR3 bases: TGTGCCAGCAGACGGAAGCGGAGCCTCCCCTACAATGAGCAGTTCTTC.

This clone was detected many times. The J gene is TRBJ1-2, the V gene TRBV4-2; D is unresolved. Germline CDR1 is LGHNA and CDR2 is YNFKEQ. The CDR3 runs 15 residues. V lost 1 base to trimming and J lost 8 bases, with 17 bases between them. CDR3 loop: CASSQVFPREGGYTF. CDR3 bases: TGTGCCAGCAGCCAAGTCTTTCCCAGAGAGGGCGGCTACACCTTC.

This clone has a handful of counts. A much larger clonotype is one base distant, so this may be a read error. The genes are TRBV29-1 and TRBJ2-3; 12 bases are shared with TRBD2. Germline CDR1 reads SQVTM; CDR2 reads ANQGSEA. The CDR3 contains 15 residues. The CDR3 loop is CGALGTSGSTDTQYF. CDR3 coding DNA: TGCGGCGCGCTAGGGACTAGCGGGAGCACAGATACGCAGTATTTT.

The J gene is TRBJ1-2, the V gene TRBV30; 11 nucleotides align to TRBD1. The germline gives CDR1 GTSNPN, CDR2 SVGIG (reference sequence). CDR3 length equals 14 residues. J gave up 8 bases and V 7 bases, and 12 bases lay outside the gene matches. CDR3 in amino acids: CASGRDRGGRGYTF. The CDR3 nucleotides are TGTGCCTCCGGACGGGACAGGGGGGGAAGAGGCTACACCTTC.

This clone was found many times. The rearrangement uses TRBV28 and TRBJ1-2, with 10 bases lining up with TRBD1. Germline V lookup: CDR1 MDHEN, CDR2 SYDVKM. With V trimmed by 4 bases and J by 6 bases, 11 bases remained unmatched. This CDR3 comprises 16 residues. CDR3: CASSSSWTGGKNGYTF. The CDR3 region has the DNA TGTGCCAGCAGTTCCTCTTGGACAGGGGGGAAGAATGGCTACACCTTC.

Ten or more counts support this clone. The V and J genes are TRBV10-2 and TRBJ1-5, with TRBD1 as a possible D gene (6 bases). Trimming shortened V by 8 bases and J by 0 bases, and 20 bases separated the two germline ends. There are 17 residues in the CDR3. The germline CDR1 and CDR2 sequences are WSHSY and SAAADI. The CDR3 spells CASRSGGQGHSNQPQHF. For the CDR3, the DNA is TGCGCCAGCCGCTCCGGAGGGCAGGGGCATAGCAATCAGCCCCAGCATTTT.

Points on this clone: Possible read error: a much larger clone is one base away. The same CDR3 also results from other DNA sequences found in this sample. V gene TRBV9 combines with J gene TRBJ2-5; D not certain. Germline V gives CDR1 SGDLS, CDR2 YYNGEE. This CDR3 is built from 14 residues. V was pared by 0 bases and J by 5 bases, with 11 bases between. The CDR3 DNA follows: TGTGCCAGCAGCGTAGGGCCGGCGCGGGAGACCCAGTACTTC. Translating gives CASSVGPARETQYF.

This clone was seen ten or more times. The chain carries TRBV5-6 and TRBJ2-2; possibly TRBD2 for D (6 bases). Trimming pared 0 bases from V and 5 bases from J, leaving 14 bases between. The CDR3 is made up of 16 amino acids. Germline V gives CDR1 SGHDT, CDR2 YYEEEE. This chain's CDR3 is CASSLGGDPETGELFF. The CDR3 nucleotides read TGTGCCAGCAGCTTGGGCGGGGATCCTGAGACCGGGGAGCTGTTTTTT.

This clone has ten or more counts. The chain has TRBV7-6 and TRBJ2-5; D possibly matches TRBD1 or TRBD2 (7 bases each). V lost 10 bases and J lost 2, with 20 bases in between. The germline CDR1 and CDR2 sequences are SGHVS and FNYEAQ. The length of the CDR3 is 15 residues. The CDR3: CATSEAGGVQETQYF. The CDR3 DNA reads TGTGCCACCTCGGAGGCAGGGGGGGTGCAAGAGACCCAGTACTTC.

This clone was seen ten or more times. V gene TRBV20-1 combines with J gene TRBJ2-5, with D perhaps matching TRBD2 (6 bases). This CDR3 has 13 amino acids. Germline V lookup: CDR1 DFQATT, CDR2 SNEGSKA (reference sequence). The V end was cut by 3 bases, the J end by 0 bases, with 8 bases between. CDR3 sequence (DNA): TGCAGTGCTAGGGGGGGATACCAAGAGACCCAGTACTTC. The encoded protein is CSARGGYQETQYF.

The sample holds many counts of this clone. The rearrangement joins TRBV6-5 to TRBJ2-6; 12 positions match TRBD1. This CDR3 comprises 18 residues. Per germline, CDR1 MNHEY and CDR2 SVGAGI. Unmatched junction bases numbered 2, after V lost 2 bases and J lost 0 bases. The CDR3 reads CASSYGTGGVSGANVLTF. In nucleotides, the CDR3 is TGTGCCAGCAGTTACGGGACAGGGGGCGTCTCTGGGGCCAACGTCCTGACTTTC.

This clone was observed many times. The sample holds other DNA sequences that translate to the same CDR3. The rearrangement links TRBV20-1 to TRBJ2-3; no clear D. Trimming pared 1 base from V and 1 base from J, leaving 9 bases between. Germline V gives CDR1 DFQATT, CDR2 SNEGSKA (reference sequence). The CDR3 spans 14 residues. The CDR3 nucleotides read TGCAGTGCTAGAGGTAGGACGGGCACAGATACGCAGTATTTT. It translates to CSARGRTGTDTQYF.

This clone occurred many times. A much larger clone lies a single base off, so this may be a read error. The chain carries TRBV12-3 or TRBV12-4 and TRBJ2-7; maybe TRBD1 (5 bases). The CDR3 has 15 amino acids. The DNA for the CDR3 is TGTGCCCGCAGTTTGGGCAGGGTTTCCTCCTACGAGCAGTACTTC. As protein: CARSLGRVSSYEQYF.

In its sample, this clone was seen many times. The chain joins TRBV5-4 to TRBJ1-6; no clear D. Germline CDR1 is SGHNT and CDR2 is YYREEE (reference sequence). Deletions cut 4 bases from V and 10 bases from J, with 18 bases between. The CDR3 is made up of 15 amino acids. The CDR3 reads CASSNASGVYSPLHF. CDR3 nucleotide sequence: TGTGCCAGCAGCAACGCGTCCGGGGTTTACTCACCCCTCCACTTT. The full variable domain, with the rest looked up from reference TRBV5-4 and TRBJ1-6, is ETGVTQSPTHLIKTRGQQVTLRCSSQSGHNTVSWYQQALGQGPQFIFQYYREEENGRGNFPPRFSGLQFPNYSSELNVNALELDDSALYLCASSNASGVYSPLHFGNGTRLTVT.

This chain uses TRBV5-1 with TRBJ2-7; D is perhaps TRBD1 (6 bases). The length of the CDR3 is 14 residues. The germline CDR1 and CDR2 sequences are SGHRS and YFSETQ. Trimming took 4 bases from V and 3 from J, leaving 14 bases between them. Written as DNA, the CDR3 is TGCGCCAGCAGCCCCGGAGACAGGAGCTACGAGCAGTACTTC. It codes for CASSPGDRSYEQYF.

This clone came up many times. The V and J genes are TRBV30 and TRBJ1-4; the D gene is possibly TRBD1 (6 bases). Per germline, CDR1 GTSNPN and CDR2 SVGIG (reference sequence). This CDR3 is 16 amino acids long. V lost 1 base, J lost 7 bases, and 19 bases lay in between. The CDR3 loop reads CAWSDNPPEGGEKLFF. The DNA for the CDR3 is TGTGCCTGGAGTGACAATCCCCCCGAGGGGGGTGAAAAACTGTTTTTT.

This rearrangement joins TRBV12-3 or TRBV12-4 to TRBJ2-1, with 9 nucleotides matching TRBD2. CDR3 length: 15 residues. V lost 5 bases, J lost 7 bases, and 9 bases stayed unmatched. Here the CDR3 DNA reads TGTGCCAGCAGTGAACTAGCGGGTGACCGGAATGAGCAGTTCTTC. Protein: CASSELAGDRNEQFF.

The genes are TRBV5-1 and TRBJ2-7; D is unresolved. V was cut by 4 bases and J by 0 bases, with 14 bases left in between. Germline CDR1 and CDR2: SGHRS and YFSETQ. This CDR3 is 15 amino acids long. CDR3 nucleotides: TGCGCCAGCAGCCTAGGGCCCCAGACCTCCTACGAGCAGTACTTC. Its translation: CASSLGPQTSYEQYF.

This clone was counted many times. The rearrangement uses TRBV27 and TRBJ1-4; D gene ambiguous. In germline, CDR1 is MNHEY, CDR2 SMNVEV (reference sequence). The CDR3 totals 12 residues. Trimming left V 5 bases short and J 4 bases short, with 5 bases between. The CDR3 reads CASSRRNEKLFF. DNA for the CDR3: TGTGCCAGCAGTCGCCGTAATGAAAAACTGTTTTTT.

The CDR3 nucleotides are TGTGCCAGCACCCGACGGGTGGAGCAGCCCCAGCATTTT. Protein sequence: CASTRRVEQPQHF. The rearrangement links TRBV6-2 or TRBV6-3 to TRBJ1-5; D is uncertain. The V and J ends lost 7 bases and 7 bases respectively, with 14 bases between them. Germline CDR1 reads MNHEY; CDR2 reads SVGEGT. This CDR3 comprises 13 residues.